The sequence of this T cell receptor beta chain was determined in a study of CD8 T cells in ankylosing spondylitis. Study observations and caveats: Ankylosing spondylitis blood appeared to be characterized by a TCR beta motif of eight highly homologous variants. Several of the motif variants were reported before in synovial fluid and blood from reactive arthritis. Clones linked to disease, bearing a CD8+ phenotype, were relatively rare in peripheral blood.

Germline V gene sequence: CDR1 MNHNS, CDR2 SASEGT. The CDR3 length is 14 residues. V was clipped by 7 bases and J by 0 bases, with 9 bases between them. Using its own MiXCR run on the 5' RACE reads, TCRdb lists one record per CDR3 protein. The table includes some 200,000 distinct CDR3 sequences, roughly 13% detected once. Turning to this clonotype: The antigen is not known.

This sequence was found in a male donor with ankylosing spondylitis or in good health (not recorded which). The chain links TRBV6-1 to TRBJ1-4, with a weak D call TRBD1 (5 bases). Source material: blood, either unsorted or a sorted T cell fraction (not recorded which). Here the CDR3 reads CASTGDSTNEKLFF. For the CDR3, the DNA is TGTGCCAGCACGGGGGATTCAACTAATGAAAAACTGTTTTTT.